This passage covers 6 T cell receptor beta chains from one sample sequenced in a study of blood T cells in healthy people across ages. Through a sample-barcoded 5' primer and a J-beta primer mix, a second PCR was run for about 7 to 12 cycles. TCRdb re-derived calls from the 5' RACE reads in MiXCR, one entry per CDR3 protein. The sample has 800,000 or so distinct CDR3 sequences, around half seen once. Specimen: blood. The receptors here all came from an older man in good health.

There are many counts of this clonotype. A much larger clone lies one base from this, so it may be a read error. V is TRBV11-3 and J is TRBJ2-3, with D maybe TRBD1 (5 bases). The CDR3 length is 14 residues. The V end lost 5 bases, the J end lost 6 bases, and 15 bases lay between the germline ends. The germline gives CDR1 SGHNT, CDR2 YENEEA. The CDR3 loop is CASSVGGGADTQYF. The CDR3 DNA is TGTGCCAGCAGCGTAGGCGGTGGGGCCGATACGCAGTATTTT.

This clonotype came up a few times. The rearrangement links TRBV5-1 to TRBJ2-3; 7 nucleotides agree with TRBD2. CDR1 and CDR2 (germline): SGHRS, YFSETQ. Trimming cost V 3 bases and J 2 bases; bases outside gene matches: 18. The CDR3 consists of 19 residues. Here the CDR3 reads CASSSNIPSLRDYTDTQYF. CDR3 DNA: TGCGCCAGCAGCTCGAACATCCCATCCTTGAGGGACTACACAGATACGCAGTATTTT.

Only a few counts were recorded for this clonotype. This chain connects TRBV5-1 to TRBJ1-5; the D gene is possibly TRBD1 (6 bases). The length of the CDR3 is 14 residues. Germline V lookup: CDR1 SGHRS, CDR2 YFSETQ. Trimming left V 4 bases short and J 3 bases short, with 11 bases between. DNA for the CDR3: TGCGCCAGCAGCGTGGACAGCCCCAATCAGCCCCAGCATTTT. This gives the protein CASSVDSPNQPQHF.

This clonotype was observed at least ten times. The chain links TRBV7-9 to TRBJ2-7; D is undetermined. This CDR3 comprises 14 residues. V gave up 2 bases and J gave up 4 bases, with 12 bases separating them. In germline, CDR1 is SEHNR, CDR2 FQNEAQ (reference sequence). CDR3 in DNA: TGTGCCAGCAGCTTATCTTCCAGGAAGTACGAGCAGTACTTC. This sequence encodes CASSLSSRKYEQYF.

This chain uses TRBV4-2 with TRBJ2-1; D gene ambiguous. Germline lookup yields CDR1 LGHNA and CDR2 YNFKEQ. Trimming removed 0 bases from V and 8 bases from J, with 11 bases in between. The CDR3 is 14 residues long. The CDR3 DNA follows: TGTGCCAGCAGCCAAGATAAAGCTCTTGATGAGCAGTTCTTC. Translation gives CASSQDKALDEQFF.

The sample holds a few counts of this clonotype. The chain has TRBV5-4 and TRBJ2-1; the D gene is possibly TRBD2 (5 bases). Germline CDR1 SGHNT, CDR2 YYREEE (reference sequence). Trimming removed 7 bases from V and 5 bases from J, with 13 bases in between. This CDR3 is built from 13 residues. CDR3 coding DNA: TGTGCCAGCGGCAAGTCGGAGGACAATGAGCAGTTCTTC. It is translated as CASGKSEDNEQFF. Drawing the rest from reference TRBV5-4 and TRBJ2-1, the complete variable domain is ETGVTQSPTHLIKTRGQQVTLRCSSQSGHNTVSWYQQALGQGPQFIFQYYREEENGRGNFPPRFSGLQFPNYSSELNVNALELDDSALYLCASGKSEDNEQFFGPGTRLTVL.